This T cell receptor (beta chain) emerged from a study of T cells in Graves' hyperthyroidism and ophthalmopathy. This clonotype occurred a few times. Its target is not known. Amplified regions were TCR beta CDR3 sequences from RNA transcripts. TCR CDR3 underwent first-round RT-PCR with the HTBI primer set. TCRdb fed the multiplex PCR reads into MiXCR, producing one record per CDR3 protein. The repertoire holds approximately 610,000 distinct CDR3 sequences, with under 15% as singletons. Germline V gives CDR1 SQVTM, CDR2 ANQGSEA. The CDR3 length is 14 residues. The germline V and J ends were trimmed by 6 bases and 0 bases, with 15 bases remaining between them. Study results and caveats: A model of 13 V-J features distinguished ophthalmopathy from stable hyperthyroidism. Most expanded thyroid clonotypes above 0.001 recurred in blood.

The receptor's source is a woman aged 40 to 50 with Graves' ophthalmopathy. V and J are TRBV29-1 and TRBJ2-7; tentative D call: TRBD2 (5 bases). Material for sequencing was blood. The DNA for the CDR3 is TGCAGCGTCAGAGACTCCGGGATCTCCTACGAGCAGTACTTC. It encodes CSVRDSGISYEQYF.